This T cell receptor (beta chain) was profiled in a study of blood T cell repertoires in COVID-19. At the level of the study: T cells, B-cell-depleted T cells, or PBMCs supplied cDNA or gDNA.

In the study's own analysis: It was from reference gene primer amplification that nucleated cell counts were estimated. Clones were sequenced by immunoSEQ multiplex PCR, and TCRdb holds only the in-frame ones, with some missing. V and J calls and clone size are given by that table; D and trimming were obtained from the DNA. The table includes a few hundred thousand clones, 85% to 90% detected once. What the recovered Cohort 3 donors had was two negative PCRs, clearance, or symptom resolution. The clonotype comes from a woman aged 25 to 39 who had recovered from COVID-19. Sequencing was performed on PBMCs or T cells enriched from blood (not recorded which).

The CDR3 here is CASRVGTDYEQYF. The CDR3 DNA follows: TGTGCCAGCAGGGTAGGGACAGACTACGAGCAGTACTTC. The gene calls are TRBV12-3 or TRBV12-4 and TRBJ2-7, with TRBD1 matching over 7 bases. The ends lost 6 bases at V and 3 bases at J; junction bases unmatched: 5. The CDR3 has 13 amino acids.